This TCR beta chain was retrieved from a study of graft-versus-host responses after intestinal transplantation. Overall study context: All recipients were transplanted with multivisceral, liver-intestinal, or isolated intestinal grafts.

Sequencing used immunoSEQ multiplex PCR; TCRdb keeps in-frame clones, though not all of them. Of around 110,000 clones in the sample, 90% were seen once. CDR1 and CDR2 (germline): SGHRS, YFSETQ. CDR3 length: 16 amino acids. Germline trimming cut 0 bases from V and 2 bases from J; bases unmatched to any gene: 7. Study results and caveats: The highest levels of circulating GvH clones went along with early declines in HvG clones after transplant. GvH clones turned up in recipient marrow; some had shown up first in ileum or blood.

On this clone: What it recognizes is unknown.

The clonotype was recovered from a human donor who received an intestinal transplant. The material sequenced was unstimulated CD4+ T cells sorted from spleen or lymph node cells, taken before intestinal transplant. The J gene is TRBJ2-7, the V gene TRBV5-1; 8 positions agree with TRBD2. CDR3 bases: TGCGCCAGCAGCTTGGCCGGGGTAGCGGGAACCTACGAGCAGTACTTC. Its protein product is CASSLAGVAGTYEQYF.